This record concerns one T cell receptor beta chain sequence. Its antigen is not known. TCRdb called the RT-PCR reads again in MiXCR, with one record for every CDR3 protein. The sample gives 650,000 to 800,000 distinct CDR3 sequences, more than 11% of which show up once; less than 7% is in the top ten. This sample is drawn from a study of response to subunit inactivated influenza vaccine. Study-level findings and limits: After each seasonal influenza vaccination, few new T cells are recruited, the authors suggested.

The CDR3 length is 13 residues. Germline lookup yields CDR1 LNHDA and CDR2 SQIVND (reference sequence). J gave up 6 bases and V 5 bases, and 6 bases lay outside the gene matches. The chain has TRBV19 and TRBJ2-7, with 8 bases that match TRBD2. The sequence was collected from a man over 45 who received an inactivated influenza vaccine. Sequencing was performed on PBMCs from blood, taken roughly 2 weeks before vaccination. The CDR3 region is CASSLGGRTEQYF. CDR3 nucleotide sequence: TGTGCCAGTAGTCTGGGCGGGAGGACCGAGCAGTACTTC.